This T cell receptor beta chain was retrieved from a study of blood T cell repertoires in COVID-19. The protocol was immunoSEQ multiplex PCR, while the TCRdb copy is restricted to in-frame clones and leaves out a portion. Counted here are more than 35,000 clones, about four fifths occurring once; the ten biggest clones make up under 50%. This CDR3 has 15 amino acids. With V trimmed by 4 bases and J by 4 bases, 7 bases remained unmatched. In germline, CDR1 is KGHSH, CDR2 LQKENI. The chain carries TRBV18 and TRBJ1-2; TRBD1 matches 9 bases. This clonotype was obtained from a man at least 80 years old with active or convalescent COVID-19. Sequencing used peripheral blood. The CDR3 bases are TGTGCCAGCTCACATGGACTGACAGGGGGCTATGGCTACACCTTC. As protein: CASSHGLTGGYGYTF.